The rows below give T cell receptor beta chains drawn from one sample of a study of blood T cell dynamics during melanoma immunotherapy. Libraries were prepared by immunoSEQ multiplex PCR; TCRdb keeps only in-frame clonotypes and omits some of them. Of roughly 1,500 clones listed, approximately 68% are singletons. Source: central memory CD8+ T cells from blood, taken from a patient treated with checkpoint blockade. The receptors stem from a human donor with melanoma. CDR3s include the opening cysteine and the closing phenylalanine or tryptophan. The D gene is left open where the match is weak. Part of the rows lack a size; the others show once, few, many or a class for expanded clones.

V	D	J	size	CDR3	DNA
TRBV9	TRBD1	TRBJ2-1	.	CASSLIDRGNYNEQFF	TGTGCCAGCAGCCTTATTGACAGGGGGAACTACAATGAGCAGTTCTTC
TRBV29-1	TRBD2	TRBJ2-7	.	CSVEGPGGPGKQYF	TGCAGCGTTGAAGGTCCGGGAGGGCCCGGGAAGCAGTACTTC
TRBV7-2	TRBD2	TRBJ2-5	.	CASSLLADQETQYF	TGTGCCAGCAGCTTACTAGCGGATCAAGAGACCCAGTACTTC
TRBV15	TRBD1	TRBJ1-1	.	CATRRTGAVGTEAFF	TGTGCCACCAGAAGGACAGGGGCGGTTGGCACTGAAGCTTTCTTT
TRBV19	.	TRBJ2-7	few	CASRRPDGDEQYF	TGTGCCAGTAGGCGGCCAGACGGGGACGAGCAGTACTTC
TRBV14	TRBD1	TRBJ1-2	.	CASSPSTGGFYGYTF	TGTGCCAGCAGCCCAAGCACAGGGGGCTTCTATGGCTACACCTTC
TRBV11-3	TRBD2	TRBJ2-7	.	CASSNPGTSAPYEQYF	TGTGCCAGCAGCAACCCTGGGACTAGCGCGCCCTACGAGCAGTACTTC
TRBV27	TRBD1	TRBJ2-7	.	CASSQHPRDRTYEQYF	TGTGCCAGCAGCCAACACCCCCGGGACAGGACCTACGAGCAGTACTTC
TRBV23-1	.	TRBJ1-5	once	CASSQKPDGPHQPQHF	TGCGCCAGCAGTCAAAAACCTGACGGCCCCCATCAGCCCCAGCATTTT
TRBV6-6	TRBD2	TRBJ2-2	few	CASSLLAGGTTGELFF	TGTGCCAGCAGTTTACTAGCGGGAGGGACCACCGGGGAGCTGTTTTTT
TRBV7-3	.	TRBJ2-2	.	CASSLTVAGELFF	TGTGCCAGCAGCTTAACGGTTGCCGGGGAGCTGTTTTTT
TRBV25-1	TRBD2	TRBJ2-5	.	CASSEGTGTSGIQETQYF	TGTGCCAGCAGTGAAGGGACCGGGACTAGCGGGATCCAAGAGACCCAGTACTTC
TRBV29-1	.	TRBJ2-7	few	CSVEVGGSYEQYF	TGCAGCGTTGAAGTGGGGGGTTCCTACGAGCAGTACTTC
TRBV7-6	.	TRBJ2-3	.	CASSPASTDTQYF	TGTGCCAGCAGCCCAGCTAGCACAGATACGCAGTATTTT
TRBV5-1	.	TRBJ2-7	.	CASSFGPGSYEQYF	TGCGCCAGCAGCTTTGGTCCAGGCTCCTACGAGCAGTACTTC
TRBV7-9	TRBD1	TRBJ2-5	.	CASSSDRGVETQYF	TGTGCCAGCAGCTCGGACAGGGGTGTCGAGACCCAGTACTTC
TRBV7-9	.	TRBJ2-5	.	CASSFAPRDRQETQYF	TGTGCCAGCAGCTTTGCGCCACGGGACCGCCAAGAGACCCAGTACTTC
TRBV7-8	.	TRBJ1-4	.	CASSRDRISDEKLFF	TGTGCCAGCAGCAGAGACAGGATTTCAGATGAAAAACTGTTTTTT
TRBV11-2	.	TRBJ1-2	.	CASSLTDDYTF	TGTGCCAGCAGCCTTACAGATGACTACACCTTC
TRBV30	TRBD1	TRBJ1-4	large	CAWSVLGQGFEKLFF	TGTGCCTGGAGTGTACTTGGACAGGGGTTTGAAAAACTGTTTTTT
TRBV4-3	.	TRBJ2-7	.	CASSQVDGAAYEQYF	TGCGCCAGCAGCCAAGTCGATGGGGCTGCCTACGAGCAGTACTTC
TRBV7-3	TRBD2	TRBJ2-7	.	CASSPTGGPEYF	TGTGCCAGCAGCCCGACGGGAGGGCCTGAGTACTTC
TRBV4-3	.	TRBJ2-1	.	CASSHEWGLSSYNEQFF	TGCGCCAGCAGCCACGAATGGGGGTTAAGCTCCTACAATGAGCAGTTCTTC
TRBV5-3	TRBD1	TRBJ2-5	.	CARSCVTGQRQETQYF	TGTGCCAGAAGCTGCGTAACGGGACAGCGCCAAGAGACCCAGTACTTC
TRBV4-1	.	TRBJ2-7	few	CASSQRLGAGYEQYF	TGCGCCAGCAGCCAAAGGCTAGGGGCGGGCTACGAGCAGTACTTC
TRBV27	TRBD2	TRBJ2-7	.	CASSTGTRYYEQYF	TGTGCCAGCTCGACCGGGACTAGGTACTACGAGCAGTACTTC
TRBV9	.	TRBJ2-3	few	CASSPNTDTQYF	TGTGCCAGCAGCCCCAACACAGATACGCAGTATTTT
TRBV9	TRBD2	TRBJ2-3	.	CASSPYGGAADTQYF	TGTGCCAGCAGCCCGTACGGGGGGGCGGCAGATACGCAGTATTTT
TRBV5-1	.	TRBJ2-3	.	CASSFFHSSTDTQYF	TGCGCCAGCAGCTTTTTCCATAGTAGCACAGATACGCAGTATTTT